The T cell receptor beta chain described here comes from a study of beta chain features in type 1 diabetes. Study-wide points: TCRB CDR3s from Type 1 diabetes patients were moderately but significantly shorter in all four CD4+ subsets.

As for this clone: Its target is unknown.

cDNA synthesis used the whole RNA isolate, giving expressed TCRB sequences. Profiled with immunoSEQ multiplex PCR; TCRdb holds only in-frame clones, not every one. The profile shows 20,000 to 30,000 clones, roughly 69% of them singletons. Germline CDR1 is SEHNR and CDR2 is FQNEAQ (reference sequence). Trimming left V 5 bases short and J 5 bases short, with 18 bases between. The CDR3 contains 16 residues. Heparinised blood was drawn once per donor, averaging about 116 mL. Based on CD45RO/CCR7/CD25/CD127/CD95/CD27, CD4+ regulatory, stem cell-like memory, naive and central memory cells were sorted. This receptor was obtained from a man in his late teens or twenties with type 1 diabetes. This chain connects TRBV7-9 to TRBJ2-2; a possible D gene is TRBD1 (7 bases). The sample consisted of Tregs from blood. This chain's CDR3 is CASSPRGGGGTGELFF. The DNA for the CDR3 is TGTGCCAGCAGCCCTCGTGGAGGGGGCGGGACCGGGGAGCTGTTTTTT.